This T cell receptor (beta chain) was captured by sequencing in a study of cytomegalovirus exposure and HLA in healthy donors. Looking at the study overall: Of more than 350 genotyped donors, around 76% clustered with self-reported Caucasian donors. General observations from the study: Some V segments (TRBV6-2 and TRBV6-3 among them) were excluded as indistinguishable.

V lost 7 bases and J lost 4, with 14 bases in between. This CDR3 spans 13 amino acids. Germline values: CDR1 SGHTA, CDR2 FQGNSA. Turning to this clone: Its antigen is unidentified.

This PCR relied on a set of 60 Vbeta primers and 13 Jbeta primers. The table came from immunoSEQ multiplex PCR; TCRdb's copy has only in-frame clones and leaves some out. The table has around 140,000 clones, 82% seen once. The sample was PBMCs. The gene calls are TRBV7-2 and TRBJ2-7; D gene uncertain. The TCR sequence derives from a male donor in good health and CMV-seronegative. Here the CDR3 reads CASTLDQQYEQYF. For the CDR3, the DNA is TGTGCCAGCACCCTAGATCAGCAGTACGAGCAGTACTTC.